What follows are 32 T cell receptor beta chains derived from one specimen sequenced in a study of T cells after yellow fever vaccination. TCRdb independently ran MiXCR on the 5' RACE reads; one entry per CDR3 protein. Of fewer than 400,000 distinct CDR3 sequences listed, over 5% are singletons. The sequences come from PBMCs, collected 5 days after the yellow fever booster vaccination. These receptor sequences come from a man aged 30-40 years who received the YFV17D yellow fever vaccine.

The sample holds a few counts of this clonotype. The CDR3 reads CASSLEQVRGEGGYTF. The DNA of the CDR3 is TGTGCCAGCAGCTTGGAACAGGTCCGAGGCGAAGGTGGCTACACCTTC. The V and J genes are TRBV5-4 and TRBJ1-2; D perhaps matches TRBD1 (5 bases). The CDR3 runs 16 residues. Germline V lookup: CDR1 SGHNT, CDR2 YYREEE (reference sequence). V shed 0 bases and J shed 7 bases, with 19 bases lying between them. Supplemented by reference TRBV5-4 and TRBJ1-2, the full variable domain reads ETGVTQSPTHLIKTRGQQVTLRCSSQSGHNTVSWYQQALGQGPQFIFQYYREEENGRGNFPPRFSGLQFPNYSSELNVNALELDDSALYLCASSLEQVRGEGGYTFGSGTRLTVV.

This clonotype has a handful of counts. The CDR3 nucleotides are TGTGCCATCAGAAGACTAGCGGGACGGACAGATACGCAGTATTTT. It translates to CAIRRLAGRTDTQYF. This sequence joins TRBV10-3 and TRBJ2-3, with 11 nucleotides matching TRBD2. Germline V CDR1 and CDR2: ENHRY, SYGVKD. The CDR3 extends over 15 amino acids. J gave up 3 bases and V 6 bases, and 5 bases lay outside the gene matches.

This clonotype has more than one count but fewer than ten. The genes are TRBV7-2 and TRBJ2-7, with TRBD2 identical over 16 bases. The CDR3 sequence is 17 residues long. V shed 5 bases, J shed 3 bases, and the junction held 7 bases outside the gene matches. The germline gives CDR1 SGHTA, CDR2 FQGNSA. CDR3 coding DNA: TGTGCCAGCAGCCCCGGGACTAGCGGGAGGGCCATCTACGAGCAGTACTTC. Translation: CASSPGTSGRAIYEQYF.

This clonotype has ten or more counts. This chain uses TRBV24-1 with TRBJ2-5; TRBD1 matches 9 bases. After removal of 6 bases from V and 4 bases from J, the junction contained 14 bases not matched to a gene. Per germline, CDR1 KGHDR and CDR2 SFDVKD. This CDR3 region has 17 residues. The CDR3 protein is CATSTTGQGFGGETQYF. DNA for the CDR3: TGTGCCACCAGTACGACGGGACAGGGATTTGGCGGAGAGACCCAGTACTTC.

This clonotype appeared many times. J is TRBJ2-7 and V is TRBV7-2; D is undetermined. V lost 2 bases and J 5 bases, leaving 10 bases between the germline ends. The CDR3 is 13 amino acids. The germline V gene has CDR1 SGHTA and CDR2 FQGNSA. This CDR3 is CASSLSRSHEQYF. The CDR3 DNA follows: TGTGCCAGCAGCTTATCTAGATCCCACGAGCAGTACTTC.

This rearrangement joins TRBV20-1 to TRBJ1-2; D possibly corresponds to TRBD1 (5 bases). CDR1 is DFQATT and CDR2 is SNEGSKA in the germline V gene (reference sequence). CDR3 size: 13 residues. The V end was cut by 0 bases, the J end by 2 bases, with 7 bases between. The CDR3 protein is CSAREQGNYGYTF. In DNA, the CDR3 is TGCAGTGCTAGAGAGCAGGGCAACTATGGCTACACCTTC.

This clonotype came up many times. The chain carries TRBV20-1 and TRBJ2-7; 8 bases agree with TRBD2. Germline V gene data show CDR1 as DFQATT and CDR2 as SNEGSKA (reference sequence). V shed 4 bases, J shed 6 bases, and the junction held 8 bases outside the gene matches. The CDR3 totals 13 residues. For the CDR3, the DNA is TGCAGTGCTACCAAGCGGGAGTCGGGCGAGCAGTACTTC. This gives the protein CSATKRESGEQYF.

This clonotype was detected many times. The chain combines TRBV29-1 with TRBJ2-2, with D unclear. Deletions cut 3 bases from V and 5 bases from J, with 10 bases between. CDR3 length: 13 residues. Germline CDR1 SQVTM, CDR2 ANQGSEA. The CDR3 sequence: CSVDLFGTGELFF. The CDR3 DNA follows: TGCAGCGTTGACCTCTTCGGTACCGGGGAGCTGTTTTTT.

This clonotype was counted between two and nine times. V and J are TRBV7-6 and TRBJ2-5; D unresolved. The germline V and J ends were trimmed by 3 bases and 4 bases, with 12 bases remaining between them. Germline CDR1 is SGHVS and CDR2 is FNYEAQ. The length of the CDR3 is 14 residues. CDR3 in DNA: TGTGCCAGCAGCTTTAGAGCAATCCGAGAGACCCAGTACTTC. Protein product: CASSFRAIRETQYF.

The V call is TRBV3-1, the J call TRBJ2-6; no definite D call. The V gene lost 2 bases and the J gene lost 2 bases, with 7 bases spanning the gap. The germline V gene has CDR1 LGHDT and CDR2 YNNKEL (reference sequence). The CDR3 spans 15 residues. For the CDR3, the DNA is TGTGCCAGCAGCCAACAGATGGCTGGGGCCAACGTCCTGACTTTC. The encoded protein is CASSQQMAGANVLTF. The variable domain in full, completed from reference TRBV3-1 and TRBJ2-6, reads DTAVSQTPKYLVTQMGNDKSIKCEQNLGHDTMYWYKQDSKKFLKIMFSYNNKELIINETVPNRFSPKSPDKAHLNLHINSLELGDSAVYFCASSQQMAGANVLTFGAGSRLTVL.

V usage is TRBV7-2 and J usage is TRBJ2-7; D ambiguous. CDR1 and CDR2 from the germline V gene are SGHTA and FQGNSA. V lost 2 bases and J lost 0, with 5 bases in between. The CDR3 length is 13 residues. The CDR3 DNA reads TGTGCCAGCAGCTTATGGAGCTCCTACGAGCAGTACTTC. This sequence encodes CASSLWSSYEQYF.

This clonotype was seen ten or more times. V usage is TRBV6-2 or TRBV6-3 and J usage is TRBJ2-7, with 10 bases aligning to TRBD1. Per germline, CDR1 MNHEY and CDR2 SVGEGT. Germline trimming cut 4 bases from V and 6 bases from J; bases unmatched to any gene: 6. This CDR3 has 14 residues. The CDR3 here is CASSFQRDRGEQYF. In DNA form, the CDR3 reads TGTGCCAGCAGTTTCCAACGGGACAGGGGCGAGCAGTACTTC.

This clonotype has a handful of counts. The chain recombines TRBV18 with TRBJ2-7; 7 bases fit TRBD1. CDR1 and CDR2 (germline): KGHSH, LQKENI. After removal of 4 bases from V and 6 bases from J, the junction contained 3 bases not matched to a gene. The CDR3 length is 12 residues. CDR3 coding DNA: TGTGCCAGCTCACTACAGGGGCTCGAGCAGTACTTC. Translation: CASSLQGLEQYF.

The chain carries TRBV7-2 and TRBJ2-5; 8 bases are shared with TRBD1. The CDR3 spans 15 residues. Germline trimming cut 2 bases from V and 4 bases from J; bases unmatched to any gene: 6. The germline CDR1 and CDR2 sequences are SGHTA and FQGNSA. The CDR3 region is CASSLRTGHGETQYF. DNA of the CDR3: TGTGCCAGCAGCTTACGGACAGGGCACGGAGAGACCCAGTACTTC.

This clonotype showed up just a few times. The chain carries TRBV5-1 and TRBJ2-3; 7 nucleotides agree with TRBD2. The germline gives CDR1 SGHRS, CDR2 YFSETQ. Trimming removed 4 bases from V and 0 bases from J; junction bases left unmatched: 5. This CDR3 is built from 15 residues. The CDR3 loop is CASSPGSGSTDTQYF. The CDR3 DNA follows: TGCGCCAGCAGCCCGGGTAGCGGGAGCACAGATACGCAGTATTTT. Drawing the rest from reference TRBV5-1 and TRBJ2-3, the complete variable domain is KAGVTQTPRYLIKTRGQQVTLSCSPISGHRSVSWYQQTPGQGLQFLFEYFSETQRNKGNFPGRFSGRQFSNSRSEMNVSTLELGDSALYLCASSPGSGSTDTQYFGPGTRLTVL.

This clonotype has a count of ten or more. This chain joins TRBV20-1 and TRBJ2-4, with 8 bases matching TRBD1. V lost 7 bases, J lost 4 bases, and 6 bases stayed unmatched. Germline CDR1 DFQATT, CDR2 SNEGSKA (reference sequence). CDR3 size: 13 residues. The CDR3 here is CSVPDRAKNIQYF. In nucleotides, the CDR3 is TGCAGTGTCCCGGACAGGGCGAAAAACATTCAGTACTTC.

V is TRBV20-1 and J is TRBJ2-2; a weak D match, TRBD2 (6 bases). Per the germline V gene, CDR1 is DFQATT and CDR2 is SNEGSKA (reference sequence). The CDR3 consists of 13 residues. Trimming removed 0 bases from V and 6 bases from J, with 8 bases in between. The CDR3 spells CSARDIAAGELFF. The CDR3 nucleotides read TGCAGTGCTAGAGATATAGCGGCCGGGGAGCTGTTTTTT.

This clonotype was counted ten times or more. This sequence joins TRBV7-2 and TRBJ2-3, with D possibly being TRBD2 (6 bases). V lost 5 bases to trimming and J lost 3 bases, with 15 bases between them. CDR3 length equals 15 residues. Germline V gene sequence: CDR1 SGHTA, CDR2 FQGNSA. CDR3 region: CASSPMGGATDTQYF. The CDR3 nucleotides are TGTGCCAGCAGCCCCATGGGGGGAGCAACAGATACGCAGTATTTT.

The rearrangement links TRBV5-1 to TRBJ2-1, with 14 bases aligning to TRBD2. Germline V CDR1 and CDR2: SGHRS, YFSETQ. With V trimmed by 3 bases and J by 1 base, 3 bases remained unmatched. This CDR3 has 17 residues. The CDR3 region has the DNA TGCGCCAGCAGCTCGGGACTAGCGGGAGAATCCTACAATGAGCAGTTCTTC. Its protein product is CASSSGLAGESYNEQFF.

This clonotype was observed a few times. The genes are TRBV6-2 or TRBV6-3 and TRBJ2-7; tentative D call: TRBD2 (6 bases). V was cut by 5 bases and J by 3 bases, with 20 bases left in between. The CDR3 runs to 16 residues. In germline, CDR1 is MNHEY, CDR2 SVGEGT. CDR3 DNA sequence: TGTGCCAGCAGTCCCCCCGGGGTAGCGGTGGGCTACGAGCAGTACTTC. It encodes CASSPPGVAVGYEQYF.

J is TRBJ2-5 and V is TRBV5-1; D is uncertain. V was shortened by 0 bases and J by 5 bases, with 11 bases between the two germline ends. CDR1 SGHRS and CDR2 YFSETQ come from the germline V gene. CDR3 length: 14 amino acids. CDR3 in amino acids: CASSLGLVSETQYF. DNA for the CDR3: TGCGCCAGCAGCTTGGGTCTAGTTAGTGAGACCCAGTACTTC. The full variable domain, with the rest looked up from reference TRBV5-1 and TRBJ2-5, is KAGVTQTPRYLIKTRGQQVTLSCSPISGHRSVSWYQQTPGQGLQFLFEYFSETQRNKGNFPGRFSGRQFSNSRSEMNVSTLELGDSALYLCASSLGLVSETQYFGPGTRLLVL.

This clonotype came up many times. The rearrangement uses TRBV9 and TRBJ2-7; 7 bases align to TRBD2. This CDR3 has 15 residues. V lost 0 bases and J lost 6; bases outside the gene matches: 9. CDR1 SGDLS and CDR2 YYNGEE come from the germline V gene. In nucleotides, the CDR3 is TGTGCCAGCAGCGTAGGAACCGGGGGGAGTATCGAGCAGTACTTC. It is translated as CASSVGTGGSIEQYF. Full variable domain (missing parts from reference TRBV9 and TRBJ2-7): DSGVTQTPKHLITATGQRVTLRCSPRSGDLSVYWYQQSLDQGLQFLIQYYNGEERAKGNILERFSAQQFPDLHSELNLSSLELGDSALYFCASSVGTGGSIEQYFGPGTRLTVT.

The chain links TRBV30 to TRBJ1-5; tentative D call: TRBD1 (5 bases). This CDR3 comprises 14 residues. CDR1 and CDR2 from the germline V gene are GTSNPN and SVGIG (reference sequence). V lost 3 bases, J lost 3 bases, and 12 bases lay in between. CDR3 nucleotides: TGTGCCTGGAGCGATGGACAAGTCAATCAGCCCCAGCATTTT. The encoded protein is CAWSDGQVNQPQHF. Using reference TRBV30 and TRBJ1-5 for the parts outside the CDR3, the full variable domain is SQTIHQWPATLVQPVGSPLSLECTVEGTSNPNLYWYRQAAGRGLQLLFYSVGIGQISSEVPQNLSASRPQDRQFILSSKKLLLSDSGFYLCAWSDGQVNQPQHFGDGTRLSIL.

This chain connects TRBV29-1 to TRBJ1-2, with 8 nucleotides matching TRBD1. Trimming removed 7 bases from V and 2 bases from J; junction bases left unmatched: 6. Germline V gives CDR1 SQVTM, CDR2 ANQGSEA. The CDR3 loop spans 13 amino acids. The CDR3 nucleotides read TGCAGCGCCAACAGGGGGGCGAACTATGGCTACACCTTC. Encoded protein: CSANRGANYGYTF.

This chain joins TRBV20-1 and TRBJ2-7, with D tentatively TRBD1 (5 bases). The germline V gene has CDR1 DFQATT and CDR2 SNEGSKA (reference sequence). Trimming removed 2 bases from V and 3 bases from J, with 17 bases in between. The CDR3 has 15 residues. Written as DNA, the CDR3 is TGCAGTGCTAGAACTTCCGGACACTCTATCTACGAGCAGTACTTC. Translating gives CSARTSGHSIYEQYF.

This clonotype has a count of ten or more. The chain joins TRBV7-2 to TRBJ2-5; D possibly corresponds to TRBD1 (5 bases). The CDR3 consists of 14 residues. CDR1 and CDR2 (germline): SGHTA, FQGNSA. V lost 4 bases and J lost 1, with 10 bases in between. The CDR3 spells CASSSQTGQETQYF. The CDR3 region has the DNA TGTGCCAGCAGCTCCCAAACAGGCCAAGAGACCCAGTACTTC.

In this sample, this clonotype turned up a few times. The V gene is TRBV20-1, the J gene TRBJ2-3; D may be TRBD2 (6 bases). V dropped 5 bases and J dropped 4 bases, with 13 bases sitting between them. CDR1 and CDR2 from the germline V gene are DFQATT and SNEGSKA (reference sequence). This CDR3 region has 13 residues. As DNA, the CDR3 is TGCAGTGCTTGCCACCGACTAGCAGATACGCAGTATTTT. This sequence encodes CSACHRLADTQYF.

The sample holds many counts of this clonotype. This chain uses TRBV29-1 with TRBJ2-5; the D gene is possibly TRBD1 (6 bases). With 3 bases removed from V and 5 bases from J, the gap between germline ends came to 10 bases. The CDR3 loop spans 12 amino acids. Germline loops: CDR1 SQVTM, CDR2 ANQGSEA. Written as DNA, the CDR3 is TGCAGCGTTGACAGGGGATCGGAGACCCAGTACTTC. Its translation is CSVDRGSETQYF.

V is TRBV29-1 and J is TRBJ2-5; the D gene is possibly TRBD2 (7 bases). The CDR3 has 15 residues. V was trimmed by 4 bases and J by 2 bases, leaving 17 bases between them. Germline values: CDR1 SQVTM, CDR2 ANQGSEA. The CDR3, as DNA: TGCAGCGTTGTTATTCGGGGGGCGGTACAAGAGACCCAGTACTTC. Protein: CSVVIRGAVQETQYF.

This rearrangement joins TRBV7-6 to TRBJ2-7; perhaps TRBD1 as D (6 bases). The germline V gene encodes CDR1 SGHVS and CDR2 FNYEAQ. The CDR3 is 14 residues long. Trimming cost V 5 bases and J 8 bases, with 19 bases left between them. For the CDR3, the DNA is TGTGCCAGCAGCGTAGAGCCAGGGGCCGGCAAGCAGTACTTC. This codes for CASSVEPGAGKQYF.

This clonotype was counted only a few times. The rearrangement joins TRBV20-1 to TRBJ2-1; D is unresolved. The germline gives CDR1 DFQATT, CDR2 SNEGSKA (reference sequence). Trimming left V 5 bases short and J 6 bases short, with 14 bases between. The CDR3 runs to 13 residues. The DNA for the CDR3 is TGCAGTGCTGGCTACGTGTTTGGCAATGAGCAGTTCTTC. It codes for CSAGYVFGNEQFF.

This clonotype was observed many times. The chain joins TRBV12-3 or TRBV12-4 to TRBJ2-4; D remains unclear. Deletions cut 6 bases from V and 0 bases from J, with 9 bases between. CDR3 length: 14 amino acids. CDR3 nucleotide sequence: TGTGCCAGCAGCCTTTCCCTAGCCAAAAACATTCAGTACTTC. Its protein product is CASSLSLAKNIQYF.